The 17 T cell receptor beta chains below were found in one sample sequenced in a study of Graves' ophthalmopathy and Graves' hyperthyroidism. Using RNA transcripts, the TCR beta CDR3 regions were amplified. First-round RT-PCR used HTBI primers; second-round multiplex PCR followed. One entry per CDR3 protein results from TCRdb running MiXCR on the multiplex PCR reads. The repertoire has about 210,000 distinct CDR3 sequences, over 25% of them found once; the top ten carry about 9.3%. Sequenced sample: peripheral blood. The receptor set was obtained from a man between 50 and 59 years old with Graves' ophthalmopathy.

The table lists this clonotype with many counts. The CDR3 does not end in the conserved phenylalanine or tryptophan, so this is likely a read error. V is TRBV5-1 and J is TRBJ1-2; perhaps TRBD1 as D (6 bases). The CDR3 loop spans 15 amino acids. Germline V gene sequence: CDR1 SGHRS, CDR2 YFSETQ. Trimming removed 5 bases at V and 4 bases at J, with 18 bases between. The CDR3 region has the DNA TGCGCCAGCAGTTCCGATCGGACAGATCCCTATGGCTACACCCTC. It yields the protein CASSSDRTDPYGYTL.

This clonotype was seen repeatedly, ten times or more. As DNA, the CDR3 is TGTGCCAGCAGCGGGACACTGGGAAACACCATATATTTT. It yields the protein CASSGTLGNTIYF. V gene TRBV14 combines with J gene TRBJ1-3; D possibly corresponds to TRBD1 (6 bases). Germline V gives CDR1 SGHDN, CDR2 FVKESK. This CDR3 has 13 residues. Deletions cut 5 bases from V and 4 bases from J, with 9 bases between. Together with reference TRBV14 and TRBJ1-3, the CDR3 gives the full variable domain: EAGVTQFPSHSVIEKGQTVTLRCDPISGHDNLYWYRRVMGKEIKFLLHFVKESKQDESGMPNNRFLAERTGGTYSTLKVQPAELEDSGVYFCASSGTLGNTIYFGEGSWLTVV.

This clonotype was observed many times. The V call is TRBV29-1, the J call TRBJ1-1; 8 bases fit TRBD1. Germline assignment: CDR1 SQVTM and CDR2 ANQGSEA. CDR3 length equals 14 residues. Unmatched junction bases numbered 7, after V lost 4 bases and J lost 3 bases. The CDR3 region is CSVASPGGHTEAFF. The CDR3 DNA reads as TGCAGCGTTGCATCCCCAGGGGGCCACACTGAAGCTTTCTTT.

The chain employs TRBV6-5 and TRBJ1-2, with D unresolved. V was pared by 0 bases and J by 0 bases, with 8 bases between. Germline CDR1 reads MNHEY; CDR2 reads SVGAGI. This CDR3 is built from 15 residues. This chain's CDR3 is CASSYSNQPNYGYTF. CDR3 coding DNA: TGTGCCAGCAGTTACTCGAATCAACCTAACTATGGCTACACCTTC.

V gene TRBV6-1 combines with J gene TRBJ2-5; D gene ambiguous. CDR1 and CDR2 from the germline V gene are MNHNS and SASEGT. V was trimmed by 5 bases and J by 5 bases, leaving 18 bases between them. This CDR3 has 15 residues. The CDR3 nucleotides are TGTGCCAGCAGTCCCCGCTCGGCTCGATGGGAGACCCAGTACTTC. This gives the protein CASSPRSARWETQYF.

There are many counts of this clonotype. The chain recombines TRBV18 with TRBJ1-1; no clear D. Germline V gene data show CDR1 as KGHSH and CDR2 as LQKENI. The CDR3 loop spans 11 amino acids. V dropped 3 bases and J dropped 6 bases, with 5 bases sitting between them. The CDR3 loop is CASSPGPEAFF. CDR3 nucleotides: TGTGCCAGCTCACCTGGGCCTGAAGCTTTCTTT.

This clonotype was recorded at least ten times. A much larger clonotype is one base distant, so this may be a read error. The genes are TRBV5-4 and TRBJ2-5; TRBD2 matches at 11 bases. The CDR3 covers 19 residues. The germline V gene encodes CDR1 SGHNT and CDR2 YYREEE (reference sequence). CDR3 sequence: CAGSLELRGSGRAKETQYF. As DNA, the CDR3 is TGTGCCGGCAGCTTGGAATTACGTGGTAGCGGGAGGGCCAAAGAGACCCAGTACTTC.

This clonotype was detected ten times or more. The chain employs TRBV7-2 and TRBJ2-5, with 11 bases lining up with TRBD1. The CDR3 is 16 residues long. The germline V gene has CDR1 SGHTA and CDR2 FQGNSA. J lost 5 bases, V lost 6 bases, and 11 bases had no gene match. CDR3 DNA: TGTGCCAGCAGACCAACGGGACAGGGGGGGGTGGAGACCCAGTACTTC. It yields the protein CASRPTGQGGVETQYF. Filled out from reference TRBV7-2 and TRBJ2-5, the complete variable domain reads GAGVSQSPSNKVTEKGKDVELRCDPISGHTALYWYRQSLGQGLEFLIYFQGNSAPDKSGLPSDRFSAERTGGSVSTLTIQRTQQEDSAVYLCASRPTGQGGVETQYFGPGTRLLVL.

In its sample, this clonotype was seen many times. The V call is TRBV6-5, the J call TRBJ2-7; 7 bases line up with TRBD1. Germline CDR1 and CDR2: MNHEY and SVGAGI. Trimming cost V 2 bases and J 6 bases; bases outside gene matches: 7. The CDR3 runs to 14 residues. In nucleotides, the CDR3 is TGTGCCAGCAGTTACAGACAGGGAATTGCCGAGCAGTACTTC. This codes for CASSYRQGIAEQYF.

The V gene is TRBV11-2, the J gene TRBJ1-1; 7 bases fit TRBD1. The CDR3 extends over 16 amino acids. V was pared by 1 base and J by 5 bases, with 10 bases of the junction left unmatched. Germline V gives CDR1 SGHAT, CDR2 FQNNGV. The CDR3 reads CASSLGRGRTGTEAFF. CDR3 nucleotides: TGTGCCAGCAGCTTAGGGAGGGGGCGGACGGGGACTGAAGCTTTCTTT.

This clonotype was observed at least ten times. V and J are TRBV28 and TRBJ1-5; no reliable D call. Germline CDR1 MDHEN, CDR2 SYDVKM. Trimming took 7 bases from V and 3 from J, leaving 7 bases between them. The CDR3 is 12 amino acids. CDR3 protein: CASTLPNQPQHF. As DNA, the CDR3 is TGTGCCAGCACCCTCCCCAATCAGCCCCAGCATTTT.

This clonotype was found many times. This chain joins TRBV20-1 and TRBJ1-2; the match to TRBD1 covers 10 bases. The CDR3 extends over 15 amino acids. Losses at the gene ends were 3 bases for V and 2 bases for J; bases not matched to a gene: 6. CDR1 is DFQATT, CDR2 SNEGSKA, per germline (reference sequence). CDR3 region: CSARGGDRGNYGYTF. The CDR3 coding sequence is TGCAGTGCTAGGGGGGGGGACAGGGGAAACTATGGCTACACCTTC.

At least ten counts were recorded for this clonotype. The chain employs TRBV2 and TRBJ2-5, with TRBD2 identical over 13 bases. The CDR3 has 19 amino acids. Germline trimming cut 6 bases from V and 3 bases from J; bases unmatched to any gene: 16. Germline loops: CDR1 SNHLY, CDR2 FYNNEI. This chain's CDR3 is CASRVTSGRLWGGKETQYF. The CDR3 bases are TGTGCCAGCAGGGTGACTAGCGGGAGGTTGTGGGGTGGAAAAGAGACCCAGTACTTC.

Many counts were recorded for this clonotype. This chain connects TRBV5-1 to TRBJ2-5, with no clear D. V shed 0 bases and J shed 5 bases, with 14 bases lying between them. This CDR3 has 15 amino acids. Looked up from germline, CDR1 is SGHRS and CDR2 is YFSETQ. The DNA for the CDR3 is TGCGCCAGCAGCTTGGCCATAAGCGATCGCGAGACCCAGTACTTC. It translates to CASSLAISDRETQYF.

In this sample, this clonotype turned up a few times. The gene calls are TRBV7-2 and TRBJ2-5; no clear D. Trimming left V 0 bases short and J 3 bases short, with 8 bases between. Germline loops: CDR1 SGHTA, CDR2 FQGNSA. The CDR3 covers 14 residues. The CDR3 here is CASSLALSKETQYF. CDR3 bases: TGTGCCAGCAGCTTAGCTCTTAGCAAAGAGACCCAGTACTTC.

This chain joins TRBV6-1 and TRBJ2-7; possibly TRBD2 for D (5 bases). The CDR3 contains 16 residues. V was shortened by 5 bases and J by 2 bases, with 19 bases between the two germline ends. Germline V CDR1 and CDR2: MNHNS, SASEGT. The CDR3 is CASSPPGGFLAYEQYF. The CDR3 region has the DNA TGTGCCAGCAGTCCTCCCGGAGGCTTCCTGGCCTACGAGCAGTACTTC.

The chain recombines TRBV19 with TRBJ1-1, with TRBD1 matching 9 bases. V gave up 1 base and J gave up 7 bases; unmatched junction bases: 16. Germline loops: CDR1 LNHDA, CDR2 SQIVND (reference sequence). The CDR3 loop spans 18 amino acids. The CDR3 sequence: CASSIGPDRGESEREAFF. In nucleotides, the CDR3 is TGTGCCAGTAGTATAGGCCCGGACAGGGGAGAGTCAGAACGTGAAGCTTTCTTT.